This passage covers 21 T cell receptor beta chains from one sample sequenced in a study of T cell therapy after organ transplantation. Antigens for these TCRs are unknown. Data came from immunoSEQ multiplex PCR; TCRdb stores just in-frame clones and leaves some out. In the table there are 50,000 or so clones, approximately 94% of which are singletons. The starting material was CD8+ T cells from blood, obtained before autologous CMV-specific T cell therapy. The receptors were gathered from a human patient who had received a solid organ transplant and had CMV disease.

The chain carries TRBV7-9 and TRBJ2-7; no reliable D call. Looked up from germline, CDR1 is SEHNR and CDR2 is FQNEAQ (reference sequence). The ends were cut back, 1 base at V and 3 bases at J, with 4 bases in the middle. The CDR3 length is 12 residues. The CDR3 coding sequence is TGTGCCAGCAGCTTAGGGGTCTACGAGCAGTACTTC. Encoded protein: CASSLGVYEQYF.

V usage is TRBV19 and J usage is TRBJ2-2, with D hard to call. CDR3 length equals 14 residues. In germline, CDR1 is LNHDA, CDR2 SQIVND (reference sequence). Trimming left V 3 bases short and J 3 bases short, with 8 bases between. CDR3 in amino acids: CASSMLGYTGELFF. DNA of the CDR3: TGTGCCAGTAGTATGTTGGGCTACACCGGGGAGCTGTTTTTT.

The chain links TRBV5-1 to TRBJ2-7; no firm D call. V lost 1 base, J lost 4 bases, and 6 bases lay in between. Germline values: CDR1 SGHRS, CDR2 YFSETQ. This CDR3 contains 12 residues. CDR3 loop: CASSLLGYEQYF. The CDR3 DNA follows: TGCGCCAGCAGCTTGCTGGGGTACGAGCAGTACTTC.

V gene TRBV7-9 combines with J gene TRBJ2-2, with TRBD1 as a possible D gene (6 bases). Trimming left V 3 bases short and J 6 bases short, with 14 bases between. The CDR3 totals 15 residues. CDR1 and CDR2 from the germline V gene are SEHNR and FQNEAQ (reference sequence). The CDR3 DNA follows: TGTGCCAGCAGCTTCAGTCCCAGGGGCGCCGGGGAGCTGTTTTTT. Protein product: CASSFSPRGAGELFF.

The chain joins TRBV6-5 to TRBJ2-2; D not certain. Trimming stripped 0 bases from V and 1 base from J, with 0 bases between. Per germline, CDR1 MNHEY and CDR2 SVGAGI. The CDR3 spans 13 residues. Here the CDR3 reads CASSYSNTGELFF. CDR3 coding DNA: TGTGCCAGCAGTTACTCGAACACCGGGGAGCTGTTTTTT.

This clone was counted a few times. The chain combines TRBV27 with TRBJ1-5; 9 positions agree with TRBD1. V lost 11 bases and J lost 7; bases outside the gene matches: 6. Germline CDR1 and CDR2: MNHEY and SMNVEV (reference sequence). The CDR3 length is 12 residues. Here the CDR3 DNA reads TGTGCCGTTGGGACAGGGAGACAGCCCCAGCATTTT. Residues: CAVGTGRQPQHF.

A single count supports this clone. V and J are TRBV7-2 and TRBJ2-3; a possible D gene is TRBD2 (5 bases). Looked up from germline, CDR1 is SGHTA and CDR2 is FQGNSA. The CDR3 runs to 16 residues. Trimming pared 4 bases from V and 5 bases from J, leaving 19 bases between. This chain's CDR3 is CASSSSLETSEDTQYF. In DNA form, the CDR3 reads TGTGCCAGCAGCTCATCCCTCGAAACTAGTGAAGATACGCAGTATTTT. The complete variable domain, with remaining parts taken from reference TRBV7-2 and TRBJ2-3, reads GAGVSQSPSNKVTEKGKDVELRCDPISGHTALYWYRQSLGQGLEFLIYFQGNSAPDKSGLPSDRFSAERTGGSVSTLTIQRTQQEDSAVYLCASSSSLETSEDTQYFGPGTRLTVL.

The chain couples TRBV7-9 to TRBJ1-5, with D possibly being TRBD1 (5 bases). The length of the CDR3 is 14 residues. CDR1 is SEHNR and CDR2 is FQNEAQ in the germline V gene (reference sequence). Trimming pared 3 bases from V and 5 bases from J, leaving 11 bases between. The CDR3, as DNA: TGTGCCAGCAGCTTTGGGGGGTCCGATCAGCCCCAGCATTTT. Translating it yields CASSFGGSDQPQHF.

This chain connects TRBV6-6 to TRBJ2-3, with 11 bases aligning to TRBD2. Germline V lookup: CDR1 MNHNY, CDR2 SVGAGI (reference sequence). CDR3 size: 14 residues. The V gene end was trimmed by 9 bases and the J gene end by 2 bases; junction bases not matched to a gene: 4. The CDR3 reads CASTSGSHTDTQYF. CDR3 in DNA: TGTGCCAGTACTAGCGGGAGTCACACAGATACGCAGTATTTT.

The V call is TRBV16, the J call TRBJ2-1; D tentatively reads TRBD1 or TRBD2 (6 bases each). The V and J ends lost 9 bases and 10 bases respectively, with 16 bases between them. In germline, CDR1 is KGHSY, CDR2 FQNENV. The CDR3 covers 12 residues. The CDR3 spells CASNKGGREQFF. Here the CDR3 DNA reads TGTGCCAGTAATAAGGGGGGCAGAGAGCAGTTCTTC.

Only a few counts were recorded for this clone. The V gene is TRBV5-4, the J gene TRBJ2-7, with 7 bases identical to TRBD2. CDR1 and CDR2 (germline): SGHNT, YYREEE (reference sequence). The ends lost 0 bases at V and 0 bases at J; junction bases unmatched: 3. The CDR3 runs 15 residues. The CDR3, as DNA: TGTGCCAGCAGCTTGGAGCTAGCGGACTCCTACGAGCAGTACTTC. It is translated as CASSLELADSYEQYF. Complete variable domain (other parts from reference TRBV5-4 and TRBJ2-7): ETGVTQSPTHLIKTRGQQVTLRCSSQSGHNTVSWYQQALGQGPQFIFQYYREEENGRGNFPPRFSGLQFPNYSSELNVNALELDDSALYLCASSLELADSYEQYFGPGTRLTVT.

This clone was counted only a few times. The chain uses TRBV25-1 and TRBJ1-2, with TRBD1 matching 9 bases. CDR3 length equals 13 residues. Germline V gives CDR1 MGHDK, CDR2 SYGVNS. With 3 bases clipped from V and 7 bases from J, the junction kept 3 bases outside the gene matches. CDR3 sequence (DNA): TGTGCCAGCAGTGATGGGACAGGGTTTGGCTACACCTTC. This codes for CASSDGTGFGYTF.

This chain uses TRBV5-6 with TRBJ2-5; D perhaps matches TRBD1 (6 bases). This CDR3 spans 15 amino acids. Germline V gene sequence: CDR1 SGHDT, CDR2 YYEEEE. V was clipped by 4 bases and J by 1 base, with 14 bases between them. CDR3 sequence (DNA): TGTGCCAGCAGCCGTCCCCGGGACATCCAAGAGACCCAGTACTTC. It specifies CASSRPRDIQETQYF. Variable domain in full (rest from reference TRBV5-6 and TRBJ2-5): DAGVTQSPTHLIKTRGQQVTLRCSPKSGHDTVSWYQQALGQGPQFIFQYYEEEERQRGNFPDRFSGHQFPNYSSELNVNALLLGDSALYLCASSRPRDIQETQYFGPGTRLLVL.

The V call is TRBV19, the J call TRBJ2-1; possible D gene TRBD2, 6 bases. Deletions cut 3 bases from V and 6 bases from J, with 9 bases between. Looked up from germline, CDR1 is LNHDA and CDR2 is SQIVND (reference sequence). The CDR3 is made up of 13 amino acids. The CDR3 sequence is CASSMGGPNEQFF. The CDR3 region has the DNA TGTGCCAGTAGTATGGGGGGACCCAATGAGCAGTTCTTC.

The chain uses TRBV4-1 and TRBJ2-7; D ambiguous. This CDR3 comprises 15 residues. Looked up from germline, CDR1 is MGHRA and CDR2 is YSYEKL. Between the trimmed V and J ends, which lost 1 base and 4 bases, there was a span of 14 bases. The CDR3 bases are TGCGCCAGCAGCCAAGTTTTCAGCCCCAGGTACGAGCAGTACTTC. Translating it yields CASSQVFSPRYEQYF.

The chain carries TRBV29-1 and TRBJ2-2; D assignment may be TRBD1 or TRBD2 (6 bases each). The V end was cut by 8 bases, the J end by 3 bases, with 13 bases between. Germline loops: CDR1 SQVTM, CDR2 ANQGSEA. This CDR3 region has 13 residues. The DNA for the CDR3 is TGCAGCACCGAGGGGGAGGACACCGGGGAGCTGTTTTTT. Translated: CSTEGEDTGELFF.

The chain uses TRBV28 and TRBJ2-7; TRBD1 is a possible D gene (6 bases). The CDR3 has 15 residues. V gave up 6 bases and J gave up 0 bases, with 15 bases separating them. CDR1 and CDR2 from the germline V gene are MDHEN and SYDVKM. The CDR3: CASSRDRMGSYEQYF. The CDR3 DNA is TGTGCCAGCAGCCGAGACAGGATGGGCTCCTACGAGCAGTACTTC.

On this clone itself: An end of the junction differs from the germline gene, which may be a read error. V usage is TRBV4-3 and J usage is TRBJ1-2, with D tentatively TRBD1 (5 bases). CDR3 length equals 11 residues. Looked up from germline, CDR1 is LGHNA and CDR2 is YSLEER. CDR3 in amino acids: CASSQGRALLF. CDR3 coding DNA: TGCGCCAGCAGCCAAGGCAGGGCCCTCCTCTTC.

J is TRBJ1-2 and V is TRBV16; TRBD1 agrees at 7 bases. J gave up 13 bases and V 1 base, and 9 bases lay outside the gene matches. CDR1 and CDR2 from the germline V gene are KGHSY and FQNENV. The length of the CDR3 is 13 residues. CDR3 region: CASSQYVESGGTF. In DNA form, the CDR3 reads TGTGCCAGCAGCCAATATGTCGAGTCAGGGGGCACCTTC.

V is TRBV30 and J is TRBJ1-5; a weak D match, TRBD1 (5 bases). CDR3 size: 15 residues. V was pared by 4 bases and J by 2 bases, with 15 bases between. Germline V gives CDR1 GTSNPN, CDR2 SVGIG (reference sequence). Written as DNA, the CDR3 is TGTGCCTGGAACCCTTCGGGAGGGGGCAATCAGCCCCAGCATTTT. Amino acid sequence: CAWNPSGGGNQPQHF.

Regarding this clone: The same CDR3 also results from other DNA sequences found in this sample. The chain combines TRBV29-1 with TRBJ2-2; tentative D call: TRBD1 (6 bases). V was clipped by 6 bases and J by 2 bases, with 10 bases between them. Germline-derived CDR1 and CDR2 are SQVTM and ANQGSEA. The CDR3 contains 13 residues. The CDR3 DNA sequence: TGCAGCGTCGGACAGCCTAACACCGGGGAGCTGTTTTTT. The encoded protein is CSVGQPNTGELFF.